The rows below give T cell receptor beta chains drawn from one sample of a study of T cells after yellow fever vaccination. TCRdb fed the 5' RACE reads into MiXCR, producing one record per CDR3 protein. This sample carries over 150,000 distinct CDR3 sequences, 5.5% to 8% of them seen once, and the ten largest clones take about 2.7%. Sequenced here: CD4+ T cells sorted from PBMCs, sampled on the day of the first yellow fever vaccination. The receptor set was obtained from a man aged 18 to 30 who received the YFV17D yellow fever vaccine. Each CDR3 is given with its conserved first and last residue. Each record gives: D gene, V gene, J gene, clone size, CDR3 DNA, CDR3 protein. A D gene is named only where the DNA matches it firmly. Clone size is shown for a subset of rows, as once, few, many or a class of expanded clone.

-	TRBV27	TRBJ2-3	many	TGTGCCAGCACTAAGGGGCCTTTGTCAGATACGCAGTATTTT	CASTKGPLSDTQYF
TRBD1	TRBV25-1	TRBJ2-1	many	TGTGCCAGCAGTGCTCGGACAGGGGCCTACAATGAGCAGTTCTTC	CASSARTGAYNEQFF
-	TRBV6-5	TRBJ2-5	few	TGTGCCAGCAGTTACTCAGGCTTACAGGTCCAAGAGACCCAGTACTTC	CASSYSGLQVQETQYF
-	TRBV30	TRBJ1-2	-	TGTGCCGGAGGGGGTCGGGGCTACACCTTC	CAGGGRGYTF
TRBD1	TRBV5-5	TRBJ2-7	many	TGTGCCAGCAGCCGGGGGCAGGGGGCTTACGAGCAGTACTTC	CASSRGQGAYEQYF
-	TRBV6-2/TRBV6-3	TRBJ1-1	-	TGTGCCAGCATTGGACTGCTCTCTGAAGCTTTCTTT	CASIGLLSEAFF
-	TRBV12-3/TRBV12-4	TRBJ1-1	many	TGTGCCAGCAGTTACCGGGACGGGTTGAAGAACACTGAAGCTTTCTTT	CASSYRDGLKNTEAFF
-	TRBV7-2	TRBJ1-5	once	TGTGCCAGCAGCTTAAACTTCCAGCCCCAGCATTTT	CASSLNFQPQHF
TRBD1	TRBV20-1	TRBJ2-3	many	TGCAGTGCTCCGACAGGGTTGACAGATACGCAGTATTTT	CSAPTGLTDTQYF
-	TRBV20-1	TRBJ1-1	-	TGCAGTGCTAGATCGGGTCGGGGGAACACTGAAGCTTTCTTT	CSARSGRGNTEAFF
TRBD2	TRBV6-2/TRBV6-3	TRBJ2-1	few	TGTGCCAGCAGTTACGGGACTAGCGGGGCTTACAATGAGCAGTTCTTC	CASSYGTSGAYNEQFF
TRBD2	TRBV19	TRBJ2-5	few	TGTGCCAGTACTAGCGGAAAAGAGACCCAGTACTTC	CASTSGKETQYF
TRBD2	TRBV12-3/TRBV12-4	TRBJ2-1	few	TGTGCCAGCAGCTCCGGGACTAGCTTATCGAATGAGCAGTTCTTC	CASSSGTSLSNEQFF
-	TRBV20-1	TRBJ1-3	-	TGCAGTGCTGCAGGGTTCGGAAACACCATATATTTT	CSAAGFGNTIYF
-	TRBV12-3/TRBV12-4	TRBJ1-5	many	TGTGCCAGCAGTTCCTCGGAAGGGAGGGTCCAGCATTTT	CASSSSEGRVQHF
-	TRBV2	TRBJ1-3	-	TGTGCCAGCACGCCCGGGACGGATGGAAACACCATATATTTT	CASTPGTDGNTIYF
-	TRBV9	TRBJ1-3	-	TGTGCCAGCAGCGTAACCGGGGTCACTGGAAACACCATATATTTT	CASSVTGVTGNTIYF
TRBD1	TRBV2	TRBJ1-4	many	TGTGCCAGCACCGGGACAGGGCATGAAAAACTGTTTTTT	CASTGTGHEKLFF
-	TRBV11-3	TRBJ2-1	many	TGTGCCAGCAGCCCAGGGAGGAGTGGGGAGCAGTTCTTC	CASSPGRSGEQFF
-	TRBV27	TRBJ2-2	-	TGTGCCAGCAGTTTTGTCGCGAACACCGGGGAGCTGTTTTTT	CASSFVANTGELFF
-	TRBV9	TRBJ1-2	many	TGTGCCAGCAGCCGGGGAGAATATGGCTACACCTTC	CASSRGEYGYTF
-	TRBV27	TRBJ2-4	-	TGTGCCAGCAGCCAGGGAGCTTCCCCCCGGTTGGACATTCAGTACTTC	CASSQGASPRLDIQYF
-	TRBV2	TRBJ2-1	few	TGTGCCAGCAGCGAGGGGGGGGCGAACTACAATGAGCAGTTCTTC	CASSEGGANYNEQFF
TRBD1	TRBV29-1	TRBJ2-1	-	TGCAGCCTCCTGAGTACAGGGGGTAATGGTAATGAGCAGTTCTTC	CSLLSTGGNGNEQFF
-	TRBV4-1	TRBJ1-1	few	TGCGCCAGCAGAGGTTGGGCCCGGGCTAACACTGAAGCTTTCTTT	CASRGWARANTEAFF
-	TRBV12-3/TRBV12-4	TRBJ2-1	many	TGTGCCAGCAGTTTAGTGCAGGGCAATGAGCAGTTCTTC	CASSLVQGNEQFF
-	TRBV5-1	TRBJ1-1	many	TGCGCCAGCAGCTTGGAGCAGGACACTGAAGCTTTCTTT	CASSLEQDTEAFF
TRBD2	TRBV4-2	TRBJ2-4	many	TGTGCCAGCAGCCTAGCGGGGGAAGCCAAAAACATTCAGTACTTC	CASSLAGEAKNIQYF
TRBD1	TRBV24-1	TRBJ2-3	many	TGTGCCACCAGAGGGGGCGGAGATACGCAGTATTTT	CATRGGGDTQYF
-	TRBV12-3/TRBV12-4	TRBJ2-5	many	TGTGCCAGCAGTCGGAAAACAGGGCTGGAGACCCAGTACTTC	CASSRKTGLETQYF
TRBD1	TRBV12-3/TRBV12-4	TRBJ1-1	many	TGTGCCAGCAGCCCACAGGGGTCGAACACTGAAGCTTTCTTT	CASSPQGSNTEAFF
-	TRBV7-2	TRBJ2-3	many	TGTGCCAGCAGCCCCCAATCAGATACGCAGTATTTT	CASSPQSDTQYF
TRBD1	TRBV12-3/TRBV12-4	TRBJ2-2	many	TGTGCCAGCAGGGGACAGGAGGACACCGGGGAGCTGTTTTTT	CASRGQEDTGELFF
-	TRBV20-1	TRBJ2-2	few	TGCAGTGCCGGCCAGGGGTACACCGGGGAGCTGTTTTTT	CSAGQGYTGELFF
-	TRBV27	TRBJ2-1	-	TGTGCCAGCAGTTTTAGAGTAAACTCCTACAATGAGCAGTTCTTC	CASSFRVNSYNEQFF
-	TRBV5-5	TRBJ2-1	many	TGTGCCAGCAGCCCAACCGGCGACAATAATGAGCAGTTCTTC	CASSPTGDNNEQFF
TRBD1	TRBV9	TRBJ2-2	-	TGTGCCAGCAGCGTAGGGGGGACAGGGAACACCGGGGAGCTGTTTTTT	CASSVGGTGNTGELFF
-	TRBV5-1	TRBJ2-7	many	TGCGCCAGCAGCTTGGAAGGAAGAGGATCCTACGAGCAGTACTTC	CASSLEGRGSYEQYF
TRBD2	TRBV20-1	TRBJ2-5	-	TGCAGTGCTCAGAGCGGGGGGGGAGAGACCCAGTACTTC	CSAQSGGGETQYF
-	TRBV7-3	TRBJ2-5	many	TGTGCCAGCAGCTTAACAGTGGGGGGAGTTCTAGAGACCCAGTACTTC	CASSLTVGGVLETQYF
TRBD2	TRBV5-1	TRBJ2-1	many	TGCGCCAGCAGCTTGCAGGAGCTAGCGGGGGGTTTGGACGATGAGCAGTTCTTC	CASSLQELAGGLDDEQFF
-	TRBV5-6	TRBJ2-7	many	TGTGCCAGCAGCCTACCCGGGGTGTACGAGCAGTACTTC	CASSLPGVYEQYF
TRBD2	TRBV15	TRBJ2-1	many	TGTGCCACCAGCCTGGGACTAGCAGATTACAATGAGCAGTTCTTC	CATSLGLADYNEQFF
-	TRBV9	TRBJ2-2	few	TGTGCCAGCAGCGTAGGTCAAGGACAGCCCAGGGCCGGGGAGCTGTTTTTT	CASSVGQGQPRAGELFF
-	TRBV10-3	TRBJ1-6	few	TGTGCCATCAGTCCCGCCAAGCATAATTCACCCCTCCACTTT	CAISPAKHNSPLHF
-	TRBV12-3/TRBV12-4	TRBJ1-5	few	TGTGCCAGCAGCCCGGGACACCGCAATCAGCCCCAGCATTTT	CASSPGHRNQPQHF
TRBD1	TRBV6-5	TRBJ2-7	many	TGTGCCAGCAGTTACCACGGACAGGATACCTACGAGCAGTACTTC	CASSYHGQDTYEQYF
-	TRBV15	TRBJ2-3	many	TGTGCCACCAGCAGAGATGTCGCCGATACGCAGTATTTT	CATSRDVADTQYF
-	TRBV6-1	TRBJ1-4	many	TGTGCCAGCAGTGAAGGCAAGAGACTACTGGATGAAAAACTGTTTTTT	CASSEGKRLLDEKLFF
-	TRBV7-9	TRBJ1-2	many	TGTGCCAGCAGCTCGGCCCTGGAAGCTAACTATGGCTACACCTTC	CASSSALEANYGYTF
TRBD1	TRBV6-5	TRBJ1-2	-	TGTGCCAGCAGTTCGACCAGGGGGGAAGGCTACACCTTC	CASSSTRGEGYTF
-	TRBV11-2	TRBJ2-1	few	TGTGCCAGCAGCTTAGTTGGGCCAGGGGTATACAATGAGCAGTTCTTC	CASSLVGPGVYNEQFF